This T cell receptor beta chain was observed in a study of T cells in Graves' hyperthyroidism and ophthalmopathy. Study-level background: It was at initial diagnosis, before any treatment, that peripheral blood was collected. Findings of the study overall: Most thyroid-expanded clonotypes above 0.001 were also found in blood.

This clonotype was counted many times. Its antigen remains unidentified. Trimming pared 0 bases from V and 3 bases from J, leaving 10 bases between. Germline lookup yields CDR1 LGHDT and CDR2 YNNKEL (reference sequence). The CDR3 loop spans 15 amino acids. TCR beta CDR3 sequences were amplified from RNA transcripts. TCR CDR3 underwent first-round RT-PCR with the HTBI primer set. TCRdb reprocessed the multiplex PCR reads via MiXCR and lists one record per CDR3 protein. The sample contains about 180,000 distinct CDR3 sequences, roughly 9.4% of which appear only once. The sequencing input was blood. The chain has TRBV3-1 and TRBJ2-3, with a possible D match to TRBD1 (5 bases). This TCR derives from a woman between 18 and 30 years old with Graves' hyperthyroidism that later progressed to Graves' ophthalmopathy. CDR3 DNA: TGTGCCAGCAGCCAAGAGGGGCTCGCGACAGATACGCAGTATTTT. Its translation is CASSQEGLATDTQYF.